The following is a T cell receptor beta chain sequence with its context. This entry is derived from a study of T-cell memory formation after mild COVID-19. In TCRdb, the 5' RACE reads were re-called with MiXCR into one record per CDR3 protein. The sample lists approximately 150,000 distinct CDR3 sequences, 19% occurring once. V lost 4 bases and J lost 2, with 10 bases in between. The CDR3 length is 14 residues. CDR1 and CDR2 from the germline V gene are SGHRS and YFSETQ. The TCR originated in an adult woman who had mild COVID-19 (a few samples of this study predate the infection). Cell type and time point are not known. Sequenced input: PBMCs or a T cell subset sorted from them (not recorded which). This chain links TRBV5-1 with TRBJ1-3; possible D gene TRBD1, 5 bases. CDR3 sequence reads: CASSTDSTGNTIYF. The CDR3 coding sequence is TGCGCCAGCAGCACCGACAGTACTGGAAACACCATATATTTT.